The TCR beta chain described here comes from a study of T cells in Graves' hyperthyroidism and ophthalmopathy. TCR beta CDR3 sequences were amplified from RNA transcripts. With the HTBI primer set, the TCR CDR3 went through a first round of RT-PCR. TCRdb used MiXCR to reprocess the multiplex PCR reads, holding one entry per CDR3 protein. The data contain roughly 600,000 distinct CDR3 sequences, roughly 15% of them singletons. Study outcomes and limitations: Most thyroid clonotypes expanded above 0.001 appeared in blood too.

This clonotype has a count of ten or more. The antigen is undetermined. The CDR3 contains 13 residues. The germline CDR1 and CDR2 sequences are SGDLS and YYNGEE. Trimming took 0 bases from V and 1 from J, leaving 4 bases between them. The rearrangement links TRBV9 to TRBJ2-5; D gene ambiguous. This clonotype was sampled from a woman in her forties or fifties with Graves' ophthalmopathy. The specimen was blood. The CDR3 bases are TGTGCCAGCAGCGTAGATAGCCAAGAGACCCAGTACTTC. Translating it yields CASSVDSQETQYF.